The clone carrying this T cell receptor (beta chain) was recorded a few times. Its matching antigen is unknown. The V gene end was trimmed by 3 bases and the J gene end by 4 bases; junction bases not matched to a gene: 12. The CDR3 is made up of 16 amino acids. Germline V gives CDR1 LNHNV, CDR2 YYDKDF (reference sequence). The data belong to a study of T-cell reconstitution after alpha-beta-depleted transplantation in children. General study points: Where some patients showed high TCRbeta diversity at day 60, it came from recipient T cells and thymic progenitors that had survived.

The library targeted TCRbeta and was prepared with unique molecular identifiers. MiXCR was run by TCRdb on the PCR reads, yielding one entry per CDR3 protein. This repertoire shows more than 400,000 distinct CDR3 sequences, about an eighth found once; its top ten account for 14%. This TCR was sampled from a female patient aged 2-9 years who had a stem cell transplant for aplastic anemia, so the T cells may come from the graft donor. The sample here was PBMCs, mostly from graft donor cells, taken 180 days after TCRalphabeta/CD19-depleted stem cell transplant. V and J are TRBV15 and TRBJ2-7, with TRBD2 matching over 7 bases. CDR3 sequence (DNA): TGTGCCACCAGCAGCGGCGGGGACTACCGACTTTACGAGCAGTACGTC. Residues: CATSSGGDYRLYEQYV.